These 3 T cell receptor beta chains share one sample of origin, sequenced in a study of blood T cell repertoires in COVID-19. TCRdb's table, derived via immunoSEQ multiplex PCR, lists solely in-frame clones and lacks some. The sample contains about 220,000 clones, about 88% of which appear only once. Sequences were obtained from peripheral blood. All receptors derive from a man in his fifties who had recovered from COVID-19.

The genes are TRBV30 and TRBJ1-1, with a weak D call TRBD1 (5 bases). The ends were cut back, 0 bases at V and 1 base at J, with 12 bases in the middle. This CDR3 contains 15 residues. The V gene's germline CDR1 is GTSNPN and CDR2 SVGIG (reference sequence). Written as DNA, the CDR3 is TGTGCCTGGAGTGTACCCGCCGGGGGGAACACTGAAGCTTTCTTT. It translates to CAWSVPAGGNTEAFF.

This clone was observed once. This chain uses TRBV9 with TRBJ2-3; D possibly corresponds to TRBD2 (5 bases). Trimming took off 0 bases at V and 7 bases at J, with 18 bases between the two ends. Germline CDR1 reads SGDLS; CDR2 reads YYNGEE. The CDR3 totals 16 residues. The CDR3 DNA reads TGTGCCAGCAGCGTAGGCCCCCTTTTCGGAGGTCATACGCAGTATTTT. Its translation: CASSVGPLFGGHTQYF.

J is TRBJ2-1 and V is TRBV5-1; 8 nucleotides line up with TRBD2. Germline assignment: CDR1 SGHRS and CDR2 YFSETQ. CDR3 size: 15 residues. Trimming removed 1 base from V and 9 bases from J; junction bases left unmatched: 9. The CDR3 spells CASSLLSLAGFEQFF. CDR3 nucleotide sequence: TGCGCCAGCAGCTTGTTATCGCTAGCGGGCTTTGAGCAGTTCTTC. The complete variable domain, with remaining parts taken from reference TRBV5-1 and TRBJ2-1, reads KAGVTQTPRYLIKTRGQQVTLSCSPISGHRSVSWYQQTPGQGLQFLFEYFSETQRNKGNFPGRFSGRQFSNSRSEMNVSTLELGDSALYLCASSLLSLAGFEQFFGPGTRLTVL.